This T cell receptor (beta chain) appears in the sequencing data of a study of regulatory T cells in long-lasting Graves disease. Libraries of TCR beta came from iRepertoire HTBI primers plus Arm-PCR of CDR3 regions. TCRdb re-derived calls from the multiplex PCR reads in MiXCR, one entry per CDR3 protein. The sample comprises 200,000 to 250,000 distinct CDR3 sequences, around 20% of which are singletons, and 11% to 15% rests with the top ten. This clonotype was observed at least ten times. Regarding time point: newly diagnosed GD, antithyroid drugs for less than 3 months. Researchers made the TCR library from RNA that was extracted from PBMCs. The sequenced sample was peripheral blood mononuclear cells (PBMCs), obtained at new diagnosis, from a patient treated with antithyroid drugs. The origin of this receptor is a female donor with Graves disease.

Here the CDR3 reads CASSLGGTNNEQFF. In DNA, the CDR3 is TGCGCCAGCAGCTTGGGTGGGACCAACAATGAGCAGTTCTTC. The chain combines TRBV5-1 with TRBJ2-1; D tentatively reads TRBD1 or TRBD2 (5 bases each). The germline V gene has CDR1 SGHRS and CDR2 YFSETQ. This CDR3 is 14 amino acids long. The V gene lost 0 bases and the J gene lost 5 bases, with 9 bases spanning the gap.